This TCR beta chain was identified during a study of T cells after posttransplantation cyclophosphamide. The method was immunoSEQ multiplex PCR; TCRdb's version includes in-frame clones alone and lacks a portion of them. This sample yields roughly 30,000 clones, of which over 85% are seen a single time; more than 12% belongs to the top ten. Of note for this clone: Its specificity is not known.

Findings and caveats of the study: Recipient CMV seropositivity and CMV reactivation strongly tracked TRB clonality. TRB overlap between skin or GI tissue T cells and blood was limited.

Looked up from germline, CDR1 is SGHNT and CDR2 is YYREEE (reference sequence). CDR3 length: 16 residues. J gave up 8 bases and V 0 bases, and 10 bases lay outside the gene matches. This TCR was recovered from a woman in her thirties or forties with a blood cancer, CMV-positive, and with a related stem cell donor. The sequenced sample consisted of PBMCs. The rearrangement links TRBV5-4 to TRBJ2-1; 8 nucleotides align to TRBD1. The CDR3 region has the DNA TGTGCCAGCAGCTTGGACAGGGGGGCGTCAATGCATGAGCAGTTCTTC. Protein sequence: CASSLDRGASMHEQFF.